This passage covers 2 T cell receptor beta chains from one sample sequenced in a study of blood T cell repertoires in COVID-19. Some clones are missing from TCRdb's copy, which holds only in-frame ones; the method was immunoSEQ multiplex PCR. Altogether tens of thousands of clones are present, roughly 84% being singletons, with the ten largest covering approximately 29%. The sample taken for sequencing was peripheral blood. These receptors were collected from a human donor in a cohort sampled during active COVID-19.

The rearrangement uses TRBV10-2 and TRBJ1-3, with 11 positions matching TRBD1. CDR1 and CDR2 from the germline V gene are WSHSY and SAAADI. V dropped 8 bases and J dropped 4; count of bases not matched to a gene: 7. The CDR3 has 15 residues. The chain's CDR3 is CASGQGALSGNTIYF. Here the CDR3 DNA reads TGCGCCAGCGGACAGGGGGCATTGTCGGGAAACACCATATATTTT.

The chain joins TRBV7-2 to TRBJ2-3, with TRBD1 matching 7 bases. This CDR3 spans 15 amino acids. Germline V gene data show CDR1 as SGHTA and CDR2 as FQGNSA. V lost 3 bases, J lost 3 bases, and 6 bases stayed unmatched. CDR3 DNA sequence: TGTGCCAGCAGCTTTAGGGGGCCTGAGACAGATACGCAGTATTTT. Its protein product is CASSFRGPETDTQYF.